The 8 T cell receptor beta chains reported below all come from one sample, sequenced in a study of STAT5B mutations in CD4+ large granular lymphocyte leukemia. The protocol was immunoSEQ multiplex PCR, while the TCRdb copy is restricted to in-frame clones and leaves out a portion. The sample lists 20,000 to 25,000 clones, less than 80% occurring once. Sequences were obtained from CD4+ T cells from blood buffy coats. Receptor source: a human donor in good health.

The chain has TRBV5-1 and TRBJ2-3, with 10 positions matching TRBD2. The CDR3 runs to 15 residues. Germline CDR1 and CDR2: SGHRS and YFSETQ. V lost 3 bases, J lost 6 bases, and 7 bases stayed unmatched. This chain's CDR3 is CASSSPSGSGDTQYF. For the CDR3, the DNA is TGCGCCAGCAGCTCACCTAGCGGGAGTGGGGATACGCAGTATTTT.

The rearrangement links TRBV19 to TRBJ2-5; 9 bases fit TRBD1. Germline loops: CDR1 LNHDA, CDR2 SQIVND (reference sequence). This CDR3 contains 14 residues. V was pared by 2 bases and J by 5 bases, with 3 bases of the junction left unmatched. CDR3 loop: CASSITGGLETQYF. The CDR3 DNA sequence: TGTGCCAGTAGTATAACAGGGGGCCTGGAGACCCAGTACTTC.

In this sample, this clone turned up a few times. V usage is TRBV27 and J usage is TRBJ1-4; D unresolved. Per germline, CDR1 MNHEY and CDR2 SMNVEV (reference sequence). The CDR3 contains 15 residues. The V end was cut by 6 bases, the J end by 4 bases, with 15 bases between. The CDR3 sequence: CASRRESGNNEKLFF. The CDR3 DNA reads TGTGCCAGCAGGAGGGAATCGGGTAATAATGAAAAACTGTTTTTT.

This clone was detected once. CDR3 in amino acids: CASSLLSTEAFF. Here the CDR3 DNA reads TGTGCCAGCAGCCTATTGTCCACTGAAGCTTTCTTT. The chain uses TRBV7-8 and TRBJ1-1; D unresolved. The CDR3 is 12 residues long. Per the germline V gene, CDR1 is SGHVS and CDR2 is FQNEAQ. V shed 5 bases and J shed 4 bases, with 8 bases lying between them.

The CDR3 DNA reads TGTGCCAGCAGTCCGGAACAGGGTTTAAGCGAGCAGTACTTC. Protein product: CASSPEQGLSEQYF. V usage is TRBV6-5 and J usage is TRBJ2-7; possibly TRBD1 for D (6 bases). Trimming shortened V by 5 bases and J by 6 bases, and 17 bases separated the two germline ends. This CDR3 spans 14 amino acids. Germline V gene lookup returns CDR1 MNHEY and CDR2 SVGAGI.

The V call is TRBV18, the J call TRBJ2-3; 14 nucleotides line up with TRBD2. This CDR3 spans 16 amino acids. The V gene end was trimmed by 2 bases and the J gene end by 7 bases; junction bases not matched to a gene: 5. Germline CDR1 and CDR2: KGHSH and LQKENI. CDR3 coding DNA: TGTGCCAGCTCACCAGGGACTAGCGGGAGTGTGAATACGCAGTATTTT. Protein product: CASSPGTSGSVNTQYF.

This clone was seen a single time. The rearrangement uses TRBV7-9 and TRBJ2-5; D is uncertain. V lost 3 bases and J lost 2, with 1 base in between. This CDR3 region has 11 residues. Germline V gene sequence: CDR1 SEHNR, CDR2 FQNEAQ (reference sequence). The chain's CDR3 is CASSLQETQYF. DNA for the CDR3: TGTGCCAGCAGCTTGCAAGAGACCCAGTACTTC.

The V gene is TRBV5-1, the J gene TRBJ2-1; 8 bases map to TRBD2. Germline loops: CDR1 SGHRS, CDR2 YFSETQ. The CDR3 spans 14 residues. J lost 7 bases, V lost 3 bases, and 6 bases had no gene match. The chain's CDR3 is CASSSGGTSNEQFF. CDR3 bases: TGCGCCAGCAGCTCGGGGGGGACCAGTAATGAGCAGTTCTTC.